Below are 3 T cell receptor beta chains sequenced from a single sample in a study of control samples from healthy donors and cancer patients. Repertoires were generated with immunoSEQ multiplex PCR, while TCRdb's copy carries only in-frame clones and drops some. The sample has 65,000 to 95,000 clones; 87% are singletons. Sequenced: blood. These receptor sequences come from a man aged 50-60 years in good health.

The gene calls are TRBV4-3 and TRBJ2-1; 10 bases line up with TRBD2. The ends lost 4 bases at V and 9 bases at J; junction bases unmatched: 21. This CDR3 comprises 19 residues. Germline values: CDR1 LGHNA, CDR2 YSLEER. Here the CDR3 DNA reads TGCGCCAGCAGCCCGGGGGGGCTAGCGGGGGTTTCGGTAGTTGGTGAGCAGTTCTTC. It translates to CASSPGGLAGVSVVGEQFF.

The chain recombines TRBV4-1 with TRBJ1-2; D not certain. Per germline, CDR1 MGHRA and CDR2 YSYEKL. The CDR3 consists of 14 residues. Trimming pared 1 base from V and 4 bases from J, leaving 10 bases between. The CDR3 bases are TGCGCCAGCAGCCAAGCCCCGGTCGGCTATGGCTACACCTTC. This codes for CASSQAPVGYGYTF.

The chain carries TRBV29-1 and TRBJ2-7; possibly TRBD1 or TRBD2 for D (5 bases each). Germline CDR1 is SQVTM and CDR2 is ANQGSEA. V dropped 6 bases and J dropped 3 bases, with 27 bases sitting between them. The CDR3 consists of 17 residues. As DNA, the CDR3 is TGCAGCGTCGAACCGGGACGGTCTCTTTCGACGGGCTACGAGCAGTACGTC. This translates into CSVEPGRSLSTGYEQYV.